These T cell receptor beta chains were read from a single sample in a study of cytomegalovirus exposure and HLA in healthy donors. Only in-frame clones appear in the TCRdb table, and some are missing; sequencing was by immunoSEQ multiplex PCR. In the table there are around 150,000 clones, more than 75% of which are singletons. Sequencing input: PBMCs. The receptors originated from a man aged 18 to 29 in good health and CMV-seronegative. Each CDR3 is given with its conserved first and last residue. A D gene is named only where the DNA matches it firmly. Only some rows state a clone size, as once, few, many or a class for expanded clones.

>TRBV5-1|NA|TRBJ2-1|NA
TGCGCCACCCGGTCCACCTTAAGCTCCTACAATGAGCAGTTCTTC
CATRSTLSSYNEQFF
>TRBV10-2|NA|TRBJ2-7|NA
TGCGCCAGCAGTGAGGTCGACATCAGCGGCTACGAGCAGTACTTC
CASSEVDISGYEQYF
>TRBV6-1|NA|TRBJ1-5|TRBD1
TGTGCCAGCATGGACAGGGCTTTCAATCAGCCCCAGCATTTT
CASMDRAFNQPQHF
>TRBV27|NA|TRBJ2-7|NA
TGTGCCAGCAGCCAATTCGGACGAGCGGGCCTATCCTACGAGCAGTACTTC
CASSQFGRAGLSYEQYF
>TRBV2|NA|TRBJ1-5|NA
TGTGCCAGCAGTAGGGTACAGGACAATCAGCCCCAGCATTTT
CASSRVQDNQPQHF
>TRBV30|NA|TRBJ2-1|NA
TGTGCCTGGAGTGTAGGAGGAGGGGGCAATAAGGGCGCTAAGCAGTTCTTC
CAWSVGGGGNKGAKQFF
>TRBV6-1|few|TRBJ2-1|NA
TGTGCCAGCAGTGACAGGGATTGGATGGACAATGAGCAGTTCTTC
CASSDRDWMDNEQFF
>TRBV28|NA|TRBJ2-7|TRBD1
TGTGCCAGCAGCTTCAGCCTCCAGGGGACAGGGTTTTCCGAGCAGTACTTC
CASSFSLQGTGFSEQYF
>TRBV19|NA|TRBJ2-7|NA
TGTGCCAGTAGCCCCGGACACCTCAGATCGGTCGAGCAGTACTTC
CASSPGHLRSVEQYF
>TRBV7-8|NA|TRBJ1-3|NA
TGTGCCAGCAGCCCACAGGGTAGGGCGGGAAACACCATATATTTT
CASSPQGRAGNTIYF
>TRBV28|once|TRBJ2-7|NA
TGTGCCAGCAGTTTAATAGCCTACGAGCAGTACTTC
CASSLIAYEQYF
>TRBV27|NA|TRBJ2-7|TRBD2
TGTGCCAGCAAAAGGACTAGCACCCCTGGCGAGCAGTACTTC
CASKRTSTPGEQYF
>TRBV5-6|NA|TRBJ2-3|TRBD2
TGTGCCAGCAGCTTTTACCCGGGGGGAGATACGCAGTATTTT
CASSFYPGGDTQYF
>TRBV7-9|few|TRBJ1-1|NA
TGTGCCAGCAGCTTAATCGCGCAGGCCCAAGCTTTCTTT
CASSLIAQAQAFF
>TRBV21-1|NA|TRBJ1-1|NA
TGTGCCAGCGCCCTTATGCAGGGATTGAACACTGAAGCTTTCTTT
CASALMQGLNTEAFF
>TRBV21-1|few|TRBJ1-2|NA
TGTGCCAGCAGCACGGGAACCGAGGGTTCCTACTATGGCTACACCTTC
CASSTGTEGSYYGYTF
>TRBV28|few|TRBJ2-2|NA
TGTGCCAGCAGCCCGGGGTCCGGGGAGCTGTTTTTT
CASSPGSGELFF
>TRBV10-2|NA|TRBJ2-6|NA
TGCGCCAGCAGTGAACCGGGATCTGGGGCCAACGTCCTGACTTTC
CASSEPGSGANVLTF
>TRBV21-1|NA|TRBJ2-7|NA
TGTGCCAGCAGCCGGGACACCATCTTCTACGAGCAGTACTTC
CASSRDTIFYEQYF
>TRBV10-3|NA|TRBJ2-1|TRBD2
TGTGCCATCAGTGAGCTAGCGGGGGGCCTCCACAATGAGCAGTTCTTC
CAISELAGGLHNEQFF
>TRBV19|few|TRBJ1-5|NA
TGTGCCAGTAGTATTTCCGCAGGGATTCATCAGCCCCAGCATTTT
CASSISAGIHQPQHF
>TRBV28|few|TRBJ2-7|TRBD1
TGTGCCAGCTCTCAGGGGGCGCTGAGGGAGCAGTACTTC
CASSQGALREQYF
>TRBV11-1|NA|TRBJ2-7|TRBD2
TGTGCCAGCAGCTTGGAGCGGGGGGCCCCCTACGAGCAGTACTTC
CASSLERGAPYEQYF
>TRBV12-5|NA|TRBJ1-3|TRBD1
TGTGCTAGTGGTTTGGCCGGGACAGGGCGACACACCATATATTTT
CASGLAGTGRHTIYF
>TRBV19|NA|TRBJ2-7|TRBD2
TGTGCCAGTAGCCAGGGACTAGCGGGATGGTTCCTCTACGAGCAGTACTTC
CASSQGLAGWFLYEQYF
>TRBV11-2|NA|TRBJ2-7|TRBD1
TGTGCCAGCAGCTGGGACAGGGGCGACGAGCAGTACTTC
CASSWDRGDEQYF
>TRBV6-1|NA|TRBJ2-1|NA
TGTGCCTCCAGCGGCGCTGCTGGGGGGAATGAGCAGTTCTTC
CASSGAAGGNEQFF
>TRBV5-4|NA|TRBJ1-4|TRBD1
TGTGCCAGCAGCGACGGGACAGGGGGAAATAATGAAAAACTGGTTTTT
CASSDGTGGNNEKLVF
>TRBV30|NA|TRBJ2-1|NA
TGTGCCTGGAGTGTACTACTTTACAATGAGCAGTTCTTC
CAWSVLLYNEQFF
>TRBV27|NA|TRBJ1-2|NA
TGTGCCAGCAGTTTATCGCCAGCCTCGGAGGCATATGGCTACACCTTC
CASSLSPASEAYGYTF
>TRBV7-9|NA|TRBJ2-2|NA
TGTGCCAGCAGCGTGACAGAGAACACCGGGGAGCTGTTTTTT
CASSVTENTGELFF
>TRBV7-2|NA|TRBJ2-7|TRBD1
TGTGCCAGCAGCCGGGGACAGGGACGTTACGAGCAGTACTTC
CASSRGQGRYEQYF
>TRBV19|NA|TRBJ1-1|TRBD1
TGTGCCAGTAGTATAGGTGGGCCAAGGGGGCGTGTAGCTTTCTTT
CASSIGGPRGRVAFF
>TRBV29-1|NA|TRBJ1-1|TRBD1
TGCAGCGTTGAAGCCCTCGGGACAGACACTGAAGCTTTCTTT
CSVEALGTDTEAFF
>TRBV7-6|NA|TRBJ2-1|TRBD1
TGTGCCAGCAGCGTCGACAGGGGAGCTTACAATGAGCAGTTCTTC
CASSVDRGAYNEQFF
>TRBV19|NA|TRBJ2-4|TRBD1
TGTGCCAGTACAGGGACAGGGCAAAACATTCAGTACTTC
CASTGTGQNIQYF
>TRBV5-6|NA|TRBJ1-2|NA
TGTGCCAGCAGCTTTATCTATGGCTACACCTTC
CASSFIYGYTF
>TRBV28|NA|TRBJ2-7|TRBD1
TGTGCCAGCTTATCGCCGGGACAGGCACACTACGAGCAGTACTTC
CASLSPGQAHYEQYF
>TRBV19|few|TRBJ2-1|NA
TGTGCCAGTAGTGCCCTAGGGAGCTCCTACAATGAGCAGTTCTTC
CASSALGSSYNEQFF
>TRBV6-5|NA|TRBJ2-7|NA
TGTGCCAGCAGGCCCGGGACTGCGTCTCTCCACGAGCAGTACTTC
CASRPGTASLHEQYF
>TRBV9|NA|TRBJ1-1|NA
TGTGCCAGCAGCCTTTTGGGGGGGAACACTGAAGCTTTCTTT
CASSLLGGNTEAFF
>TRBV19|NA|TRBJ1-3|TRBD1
TGTGCCAGCCCGACAGGGGTTGGAAACACCATATATTTT
CASPTGVGNTIYF
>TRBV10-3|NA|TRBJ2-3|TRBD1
TGTGCCATCAGTGCCGACAGGGACACAGATACGCAGTATTTT
CAISADRDTDTQYF
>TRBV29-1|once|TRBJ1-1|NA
TGCAGCGTTGAAGATCGCGGGAGGACTGAAGCTTTCTTT
CSVEDRGRTEAFF
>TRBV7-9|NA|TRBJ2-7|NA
TGTGCCAGCAGCCCAACGGGGGTGGAAACCTACGAGCAGTACTTC
CASSPTGVETYEQYF
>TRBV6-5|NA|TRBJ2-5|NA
TGTGCCAGCAGTTACGGGGCAGGGCAAGAGACCCAGTACTTC
CASSYGAGQETQYF